This T cell receptor (beta chain) emerged from a study of blood T cell repertoires in COVID-19. The CDR3 has 16 residues. Germline CDR1 and CDR2: SGHRS and YFSETQ. V gave up 4 bases and J gave up 4 bases; unmatched junction bases: 5. Sequencing was performed with immunoSEQ multiplex PCR; in TCRdb, only in-frame clones are kept and a portion is missing. The table includes about 160,000 clones, approximately 80% detected once. Sequenced input: PBMCs or T cells enriched from blood (not recorded which). This sequence was found in a man aged 35-49 years who had recovered from COVID-19. The chain uses TRBV5-1 and TRBJ2-5, with 15 bases fitting TRBD2. For the CDR3, the DNA is TGCGCCAGCAGCACACGGACTAGCGGGGGGGCAGAGACCCAGTACTTC. Protein: CASSTRTSGGAETQYF. Looking up the rest from reference TRBV5-1 and TRBJ2-5 gives the full variable domain: KAGVTQTPRYLIKTRGQQVTLSCSPISGHRSVSWYQQTPGQGLQFLFEYFSETQRNKGNFPGRFSGRQFSNSRSEMNVSTLELGDSALYLCASSTRTSGGAETQYFGPGTRLLVL.